This TCR beta chain stems from a study of T cells in Graves' hyperthyroidism and ophthalmopathy. The germline V gene encodes CDR1 ENHRY and CDR2 SYGVKD. This CDR3 region has 18 residues. V shed 0 bases and J shed 3 bases, with 21 bases lying between them. This clonotype was seen just once. Amplification yielded TCR beta CDR3 regions, with RNA transcripts as the source. RT-PCR in the first round (using the HTBI primer set) targeted the TCR CDR3. TCRdb reprocessed the multiplex PCR reads with MiXCR, giving one entry per CDR3 protein. The data hold about 300,000 distinct CDR3 sequences, with about 15% observed a single time.

The genes are TRBV10-3 and TRBJ2-7, with D possibly being TRBD2 (7 bases). The sample taken for sequencing was blood. The sequence was collected from a man aged 30-40 years with Graves' hyperthyroidism. CDR3 protein: CAISESRGPTSARYEQYF. CDR3 DNA sequence: TGTGCCATCAGTGAGTCGCGGGGGCCTACTAGCGCCCGCTACGAGCAGTACTTC.